Listed below are T cell receptor beta chains from one sample, sequenced in a study of cytomegalovirus exposure and HLA in healthy donors. Sequencing was performed with immunoSEQ multiplex PCR; in TCRdb, only in-frame clones are kept and a portion is missing. The sample shows fewer than 200,000 clones, around 79% of them seen only once. Input material: PBMCs. The source of these receptors is a man aged 35 to 55 in good health and CMV-seronegative. Both conserved end residues are trimmed from each CDR3. Fields, in order: D gene, V gene, CDR3 protein. The D gene is left open where the match is weak.

- TRBV5-1 ASSLRQMNTEAF
- TRBV11-2 ASSLRRVNTGELF
- TRBV5-8 ASSTPRGAGANVLT
TRBD2 TRBV19 ASSISGRLAYEQY
- TRBV5-8 ASSRRGSNTEAF
- TRBV20-1 SAGSSDTQY
- TRBV6-5 ASSARSQREQY
- TRBV5-1 ASSFRGPQETQY
- TRBV19 ASSMGRQETQY
TRBD2 TRBV7-9 SSSHGLANSYEQY
TRBD1 TRBV10-2 ATRDRTGNTIY
TRBD1 TRBV27 ASSDRGPGGLF
TRBD2 TRBV19 ASSIGRDYSYEQY
TRBD1 TRBV27 ASSLSGGQDQRQEKLF
TRBD1 TRBV27 ASTPGGGGGYT
- TRBV11-2 ASSLDRRAGTQY
- TRBV28 ASSPPSTDTQY